A single sample gave rise to the 14 T cell receptor beta chains below, sequenced in a study of shared clonotypes between healthy human individuals. It was CD45RO-negative cells, positively selected for CCR7, that made up naive CD8 cells, with terminally differentiated effector memory CD45RA+ cells excluded. This table comes from immunoSEQ multiplex PCR, and its TCRdb copy is limited to in-frame clones, with some not included. Altogether some 800,000 clones are present, 90% to 95% being singletons, with the ten largest covering 24%. The sample taken for sequencing was naive CD8+ T cells sorted from blood. These receptors were taken from a man aged 25-45 years in good health.

The rearrangement joins TRBV2 to TRBJ2-5, with 8 bases lining up with TRBD2. The trim removed 8 bases at V and 4 bases at J, leaving 12 bases unmatched. Germline lookup yields CDR1 SNHLY and CDR2 FYNNEI. The CDR3 is 15 amino acids. The chain's CDR3 is CASRAPGLERETQYF. Here the CDR3 DNA reads TGTGCCAGCCGAGCCCCGGGACTAGAGAGAGAGACCCAGTACTTC.

The V and J genes are TRBV28 and TRBJ1-1, with TRBD1 as a possible D gene (5 bases). This CDR3 region has 14 residues. Trimming pared 6 bases from V and 2 bases from J, leaving 13 bases between. Germline CDR1 and CDR2: MDHEN and SYDVKM. In nucleotides, the CDR3 is TGTGCCAGCAGGGTGACAGTTATAAACACTGAAGCTTTCTTT. Encoded protein: CASRVTVINTEAFF.

The chain recombines TRBV4-1 with TRBJ2-3, with D tentatively TRBD2 (5 bases). The V end lost 1 base, the J end lost 0 bases, and 8 bases lay between the germline ends. Germline V gene data show CDR1 as MGHRA and CDR2 as YSYEKL. This CDR3 is 15 amino acids long. This CDR3 reads CASSQGLFSTDTQYF. The CDR3 DNA is TGCGCCAGCAGCCAAGGACTATTTAGCACAGATACGCAGTATTTT.

The genes are TRBV4-1 and TRBJ2-3; 9 bases align to TRBD2. The V gene's germline CDR1 is MGHRA and CDR2 YSYEKL. The CDR3 contains 16 residues. V lost 0 bases to trimming and J lost 2 bases; unmatched junction nucleotides: 3. The CDR3 nucleotides read TGCGCCAGCAGCCAAGATTCTAGCGGGGACACAGATACGCAGTATTTT. This gives the protein CASSQDSSGDTDTQYF.

The chain uses TRBV4-1 and TRBJ2-3; TRBD2 might be the D (6 bases). The V end lost 4 bases, the J end lost 2 bases, and 16 bases lay between the germline ends. Per germline, CDR1 MGHRA and CDR2 YSYEKL. The CDR3 contains 16 residues. The CDR3 nucleotides read TGCGCCAGCAGCCCCCGGATCGGGACTTCCACAGATACGCAGTATTTT. It yields the protein CASSPRIGTSTDTQYF.

The V and J genes are TRBV27 and TRBJ2-7; 10 bases agree with TRBD2. Germline CDR1 MNHEY, CDR2 SMNVEV (reference sequence). J gave up 6 bases and V 4 bases, and 6 bases lay outside the gene matches. The CDR3 extends over 14 amino acids. CDR3 DNA: TGTGCCAGCAGTTCTCTAGCGGGAGTAAGCGAGCAGTACTTC. This gives the protein CASSSLAGVSEQYF.

This sequence joins TRBV9 and TRBJ2-7; the match to TRBD2 covers 7 bases. This CDR3 has 15 residues. V shed 0 bases and J 3 bases; nucleotides not matched to a gene: 6. CDR1 and CDR2 from the germline V gene are SGDLS and YYNGEE. The CDR3: CASSVGPASGYEQYF. DNA for the CDR3: TGTGCCAGCAGCGTAGGTCCCGCTAGCGGCTACGAGCAGTACTTC.

The sample holds one count of this clone. The gene calls are TRBV10-2 and TRBJ2-1; 11 bases are a match to TRBD2. CDR3 length: 16 residues. Per germline, CDR1 WSHSY and CDR2 SAAADI. The V segment lost 7 bases and the J segment 0 bases; nucleotides outside the gene matches: 5. The CDR3 nucleotides are TGCGCCAGCACCGGGACTAGCGGAAGCTCCTACAATGAGCAGTTCTTC. It encodes CASTGTSGSSYNEQFF.

V usage is TRBV27 and J usage is TRBJ2-7; 7 nucleotides line up with TRBD1. The CDR3 is made up of 14 amino acids. Germline CDR1 MNHEY, CDR2 SMNVEV (reference sequence). After removal of 6 bases from V and 6 bases from J, the junction contained 11 bases not matched to a gene. The CDR3 reads CASRKPTGYGEQYF. The CDR3 DNA reads as TGTGCCAGCAGGAAACCGACAGGGTACGGCGAGCAGTACTTC.

This chain links TRBV11-2 with TRBJ2-7; TRBD2 is a possible D gene (5 bases). CDR1 is SGHAT, CDR2 FQNNGV, per germline. The CDR3 consists of 16 residues. V lost 5 bases, J lost 2 bases, and 19 bases lay in between. This CDR3 reads CASSPSPEGLPYEQYF. CDR3 bases: TGTGCCAGCAGCCCTTCGCCCGAGGGATTGCCCTACGAGCAGTACTTC.

About this clone: A far more abundant clone sits one base away, making this likely a read error. The rearrangement joins TRBV28 to TRBJ1-1, with no clear D. This CDR3 has 14 residues. Per germline, CDR1 MDHEN and CDR2 SYDVKM. This CDR3 is CASSPALPDTEASF. Written as DNA, the CDR3 is TGTGCCAGCAGCCCTGCACTTCCTGACACTGAAGCTTCCTTT.

The chain combines TRBV7-9 with TRBJ2-1; no clear D gene. Trimming cost V 5 bases and J 5 bases, with 7 bases left between them. The CDR3 totals 12 residues. Germline V gene lookup returns CDR1 SEHNR and CDR2 FQNEAQ (reference sequence). CDR3 protein: CASSGRDNEQFF. The CDR3 DNA reads as TGTGCCAGCAGCGGTAGGGACAATGAGCAGTTCTTC.

This clone was seen once. This rearrangement joins TRBV7-6 to TRBJ1-5; D not certain. Per the germline V gene, CDR1 is SGHVS and CDR2 is FNYEAQ. Trimming removed 5 bases at V and 6 bases at J, with 17 bases between. The CDR3 runs 15 residues. CDR3 loop: CASSPTRGRSQPQHF. The CDR3 bases are TGTGCCAGCAGCCCAACGCGGGGAAGGAGTCAGCCCCAGCATTTT. The full variable domain, completed using reference TRBV7-6 and TRBJ1-5, is GAGVSQSPRYKVTKRGQDVALRCDPISGHVSLYWYRQALGQGPEFLTYFNYEAQQDKSGLPNDRFSAERPEGSISTLTIQRTEQRDSAMYRCASSPTRGRSQPQHFGDGTRLSIL.

This clone is a singleton in its sample. V usage is TRBV6-1 and J usage is TRBJ2-7; D is unresolved. The CDR3 is 15 amino acids. Germline V lookup: CDR1 MNHNS, CDR2 SASEGT. V lost 2 bases to trimming and J lost 3 bases, with 14 bases between them. In DNA form, the CDR3 reads TGTGCCAGCAGTGAACATCTGGATCCGAACTACGAGCAGTACTTC. Protein product: CASSEHLDPNYEQYF.